Listed below are T cell receptor beta chains from one sample, sequenced in a study of T cells in Graves' hyperthyroidism and ophthalmopathy. In TCRdb, the multiplex PCR reads were re-called with MiXCR into one record per CDR3 protein. The table includes about 320,000 distinct CDR3 sequences, 16% detected once. Sequencing was done on a sample of blood. All receptors come from a man aged 30 to 39 with Graves' hyperthyroidism. Both conserved end residues are part of each CDR3. The D gene is left open where the match is weak. Where a row states a size, it is once, few, many or the class of an expanded clone; other rows omit it.

V	size	length	D	J	DNA	CDR3
TRBV11-3	many	15	NA	TRBJ1-6	TGTGCCAGCAGCCTGAACCGCAATCCTAATTCACCCCTCCACTTT	CASSLNRNPNSPLHF
TRBV30	few	15	NA	TRBJ1-1	TGTGCCTGTATTATATGGGACAACATGAACACTGAAGCTTTCTTT	CACIIWDNMNTEAFF
TRBV5-1	few	15	NA	TRBJ1-2	TGCGCCAGCAGCTTGGCAGGACAGACTAACTATGGCTACACCTTC	CASSLAGQTNYGYTF
TRBV9	few	15	TRBD1	TRBJ1-2	TGTGCCAGCAGCGTAGAGGACAGGGATGACTATGGCTACACCTTC	CASSVEDRDDYGYTF
TRBV2	many	14	TRBD1	TRBJ1-5	TGTGCCAGCAGGGAGGGGACAGGCAATCAGCCCCAGCATTTT	CASREGTGNQPQHF
TRBV11-2	few	13	NA	TRBJ1-6	TGTGCCAGCAGCTTTACGGATAATTCACCCCTCCACTTT	CASSFTDNSPLHF
TRBV7-9	few	13	NA	TRBJ1-5	TGTGCCAGCAGCTTAAACCCCCAATCAGCCCAGCATTTT	CASSLNPQSAQHF
TRBV9	NA	16	TRBD2	TRBJ2-3	TGTGCCAGCAGCGTAGGCGTAGCGGGAGCGATAGATACGCAGTATTTT	CASSVGVAGAIDTQYF
TRBV7-6	NA	17	NA	TRBJ2-3	TGTGCCAGCAGCTTAGGCGTTAGCGGTTTTAGCACAGATACGCAGTATTTT	CASSLGVSGFSTDTQYF
TRBV5-5	many	14	TRBD1	TRBJ1-1	TGTGCCAGCAGCTCCTACAGGGGACTCGCTGAAGCTTTCTTT	CASSSYRGLAEAFF
TRBV5-1	few	13	NA	TRBJ1-5	TGCGCCAGCAGCTTTGGTTACAATCAGCCCCAGCATTTT	CASSFGYNQPQHF
TRBV6-1	few	15	TRBD1	TRBJ2-1	TGTGCCCTCTGGCCCCGGGACAGGGACTACAATGAGCAGTTCTTC	CALWPRDRDYNEQFF
TRBV20-1	NA	15	TRBD1	TRBJ2-3	TGCAGTGCTAGAGAATGGAACAGGGGCGCAGATACGCAGTATTTT	CSAREWNRGADTQYF
TRBV12-3/TRBV12-4	many	13	TRBD2	TRBJ2-7	TGTGCCAGCGGGTATCTAGCGGGAGGCGAGCAGTACTTC	CASGYLAGGEQYF
TRBV20-1	NA	13	TRBD1	TRBJ1-4	TGCAGTGCCCCCGGGACAGGGTTTGAAAAACTGTTTTTT	CSAPGTGFEKLFF
TRBV29-1	many	11	NA	TRBJ1-2	TGCAGCGTTGAGAGGGACTATGGCTACACCTTC	CSVERDYGYTF
TRBV20-1	many	18	NA	TRBJ2-5	TGCAGTGCTAGAGATCTTACCCTTAGCGGCCTGTACCAAGAGACCCAGTACTTC	CSARDLTLSGLYQETQYF
TRBV12-3/TRBV12-4	once	15	NA	TRBJ2-7	TGTGCCAGCAGCCGGCTATGGGGGGCCGGATACGAGCAGTACTTC	CASSRLWGAGYEQYF
TRBV6-4	many	14	NA	TRBJ1-2	TGTGCCAGCAACTTGACCGACAAAAACTATGGCTACACCTTC	CASNLTDKNYGYTF
TRBV24-1	few	16	TRBD2	TRBJ2-1	TGTGCCACCAGTGATTCTGTTTGGACTAGCGAAAATGAGCAGTTCTTC	CATSDSVWTSENEQFF
TRBV15	many	15	TRBD1	TRBJ2-7	TGTGCCACCAGCAGAGCGGGGACAGGGCTATACGAGCAGTACTTC	CATSRAGTGLYEQYF
TRBV11-2	NA	15	NA	TRBJ1-1	TGTGCCAGCAGCTTAAGGGCCACGATGAACACTGAAGCTTTCTTT	CASSLRATMNTEAFF
TRBV7-3	few	15	TRBD2	TRBJ2-1	TGTGCCAGCAGCTTATACGGGGGAGGGAGGGATGAGCAGTTCTTC	CASSLYGGGRDEQFF
TRBV13	many	14	NA	TRBJ1-1	TGTGCCAGCAGCCCGGGGACCCTAAACACTGAAGCTTTCTTT	CASSPGTLNTEAFF
TRBV4-1	NA	15	NA	TRBJ2-1	TGCGCCAGCAGCCAAGATTTTGGGGAAGGAGTCGAGCAGTTCTTC	CASSQDFGEGVEQFF
TRBV11-2	few	14	NA	TRBJ2-7	TGTGCCAGCAGCTTAGTCCGAGGGAGTTACGAGCAGTACTTC	CASSLVRGSYEQYF
TRBV11-2	many	13	NA	TRBJ2-7	TGTGCCAGCAGCCAACGGGGCAGCTACGAGCAGTACTTC	CASSQRGSYEQYF
TRBV20-1	many	16	NA	TRBJ2-3	TGCAGTGCTGATTCCGAAGGTTCCAGATCCACAGATACGCAGTATTTT	CSADSEGSRSTDTQYF
TRBV5-1	few	13	NA	TRBJ2-5	TGCGCCAGCAGCTTGCCCGGGCTAGAGACCCAGTACTTC	CASSLPGLETQYF
TRBV11-2	many	14	NA	TRBJ2-7	TGTGCCAGCAGCTTAGGGCCTAGGGGGGCCGAGCAGTACTTC	CASSLGPRGAEQYF
TRBV7-9	few	17	TRBD2	TRBJ2-1	TGTGCCAGCAGCCCCCCAAGGGGGACTAGCGGGTTCAATGAGCAGTTCTTC	CASSPPRGTSGFNEQFF
TRBV12-3/TRBV12-4	many	15	TRBD2	TRBJ2-3	TGTGCCAGCAGCCATGCCGGGAGGCGTACAGATACGCAGTATTTT	CASSHAGRRTDTQYF
TRBV6-1	NA	13	NA	TRBJ1-5	TGTGCCAGCAGTGAAGCGCGAGGGTACATCCTCCATTTT	CASSEARGYILHF
TRBV27	few	12	TRBD1	TRBJ1-4	TGTGCCAGCGAACAGGGGGCGGAAAAACTGTTTTTT	CASEQGAEKLFF
TRBV11-3	many	13	NA	TRBJ1-2	TGTGCCAGCAGCGAAGGGCCAGTCGATGGCTACACCTTC	CASSEGPVDGYTF
TRBV29-1	many	10	NA	TRBJ2-7	TGCAGCGTTGAAACCTACGAGCAGTACTTC	CSVETYEQYF
TRBV12-5	NA	13	NA	TRBJ2-3	TGTGCTAGCCATACAGGTTCCACAGATACGCAGTATTTT	CASHTGSTDTQYF
TRBV10-2	NA	13	NA	TRBJ2-2	TGCGCCACGGGCGCAGCGAACACCGGGGAGCTGTTTTTT	CATGAANTGELFF
TRBV6-2/TRBV6-3	many	22	TRBD2	TRBJ2-1	TGTGCCAGCAGTTACCCTGGGACTAGCAGGATTTCGCGGACTTCGGCCTACAATGAGCAGTTCTTC	CASSYPGTSRISRTSAYNEQFF
TRBV5-6	many	15	NA	TRBJ2-3	TGTGCCAGCAGCTTGGAGCTAGGGAACACAGATACGCAGTATTTT	CASSLELGNTDTQYF